Presented here are 16 T cell receptor beta chains from one specimen sequenced in a study of shared clonotypes between healthy human individuals. TCRdb's copy holds only in-frame clones and misses some; the assay was immunoSEQ multiplex PCR. The sample lists millions of clones, 90% to 95% occurring once. Sequencing used naive CD4+ T cells sorted from blood. Subset indicated: CD45RA+ positively selected. These receptors originate from a man between 18 and 35 years old in good health.

The CDR3 DNA follows: TGCGCCAGCAGCTTGGATCCGGGACAGGGTTTTACTGAAGCTTTCTTT. It encodes CASSLDPGQGFTEAFF. The chain uses TRBV5-1 and TRBJ1-1, with 9 bases aligning to TRBD1. This CDR3 has 16 residues. CDR1 and CDR2 (germline): SGHRS, YFSETQ. Unmatched junction bases numbered 8, after V lost 0 bases and J lost 5 bases.

The gene calls are TRBV5-6 and TRBJ2-3; a weak D match, TRBD1 (5 bases). Germline lookup yields CDR1 SGHDT and CDR2 YYEEEE. V was trimmed by 2 bases and J by 0 bases, leaving 10 bases between them. CDR3 length: 15 amino acids. The CDR3 is CASSFQGTSTDTQYF. In DNA, the CDR3 is TGTGCCAGCAGCTTTCAGGGAACTAGCACAGATACGCAGTATTTT. Complete variable domain (other parts from reference TRBV5-6 and TRBJ2-3): DAGVTQSPTHLIKTRGQQVTLRCSPKSGHDTVSWYQQALGQGPQFIFQYYEEEERQRGNFPDRFSGHQFPNYSSELNVNALLLGDSALYLCASSFQGTSTDTQYFGPGTRLTVL.

About this clone: Compared with germline, one end of the junction differs, possibly owing to a read error. This chain connects TRBV7-9 to TRBJ1-2, with 8 bases that match TRBD1. This CDR3 is built from 13 residues. CDR1 and CDR2 from the germline V gene are SEHNR and FQNEAQ (reference sequence). The CDR3 loop reads CASSLGGQGGSHF. The CDR3 DNA reads as TGTGCCAGCAGCTTAGGTGGACAGGGCGGATCTCACTTC.

The table lists this clone with a count of one. V is TRBV7-9 and J is TRBJ1-1, with D uncertain. The CDR3 totals 15 residues. Trimming cost V 4 bases and J 1 base, with 13 bases left between them. The V gene's germline CDR1 is SEHNR and CDR2 FQNEAQ (reference sequence). The CDR3 bases are TGTGCCAGCAGCTCCCAAAGCGCCAGGAACACTGAAGCTTTCTTT. Translation: CASSSQSARNTEAFF.

This chain joins TRBV5-6 and TRBJ1-2, with D perhaps matching TRBD1 (5 bases). The V end was cut by 4 bases, the J end by 2 bases, with 18 bases between. Germline loops: CDR1 SGHDT, CDR2 YYEEEE. The CDR3 spans 16 residues. CDR3: CASSKGLGAVNYGYTF. In DNA, the CDR3 is TGTGCCAGCAGCAAAGGTCTCGGGGCTGTAAACTATGGCTACACCTTC.

The chain employs TRBV30 and TRBJ1-4; D is uncertain. Trimming shortened V by 2 bases and J by 9 bases, and 13 bases separated the two germline ends. CDR1 and CDR2 (germline): GTSNPN, SVGIG (reference sequence). This CDR3 is built from 13 residues. The CDR3 DNA reads as TGTGCCTGGAGTTTAGGGCAGGCGAAAAAACTGTTTTTT. As protein: CAWSLGQAKKLFF. Full variable domain (remainder filled in from reference TRBV30 and TRBJ1-4): SQTIHQWPATLVQPVGSPLSLECTVEGTSNPNLYWYRQAAGRGLQLLFYSVGIGQISSEVPQNLSASRPQDRQFILSSKKLLLSDSGFYLCAWSLGQAKKLFFGSGTQLSVL.

This clone was found many times. The J gene is TRBJ2-7, the V gene TRBV28; unclear D gene. The CDR3 is made up of 11 amino acids. The germline CDR1 and CDR2 sequences are MDHEN and SYDVKM. With 6 bases removed from V and 5 bases from J, the gap between germline ends came to 8 bases. CDR3 region: CASSLEHEQYF. In DNA form, the CDR3 reads TGTGCCAGCAGCCTCGAACACGAGCAGTACTTC.

This clone has just one count. The chain couples TRBV30 to TRBJ1-2; D unclear. Trimming removed 2 bases from V and 4 bases from J, with 11 bases in between. CDR1 is GTSNPN, CDR2 SVGIG, per germline (reference sequence). CDR3 length equals 13 residues. This CDR3 is CAWSFAAAYGYTF. The CDR3 DNA reads TGTGCCTGGAGTTTCGCGGCAGCCTATGGCTACACCTTC. Full variable domain (missing parts from reference TRBV30 and TRBJ1-2): SQTIHQWPATLVQPVGSPLSLECTVEGTSNPNLYWYRQAAGRGLQLLFYSVGIGQISSEVPQNLSASRPQDRQFILSSKKLLLSDSGFYLCAWSFAAAYGYTFGSGTRLTVV.

This chain connects TRBV28 to TRBJ1-3, with 9 bases that match TRBD1. The CDR3 loop spans 15 amino acids. CDR1 is MDHEN, CDR2 SYDVKM, per germline. Trimming took 6 bases from V and 1 from J; bases not matched to a gene: 4. Written as DNA, the CDR3 is TGTGCCAGCAGGGGGGACAGGGTTTCTGGAAACACCATATATTTT. Translation gives CASRGDRVSGNTIYF.

A note on this clone: Within the sample, other DNA sequences also encode this same CDR3. V usage is TRBV6-5 and J usage is TRBJ2-7; perhaps TRBD1 as D (5 bases). CDR1 MNHEY and CDR2 SVGAGI come from the germline V gene. The ends were cut back, 2 bases at V and 6 bases at J, with 8 bases in the middle. The CDR3 has 12 amino acids. CDR3 coding DNA: TGTGCCAGCAGTTACCTGGGGCGCGAGCAGTACTTC. It is translated as CASSYLGREQYF.

This clone has a single count. The V call is TRBV10-3, the J call TRBJ2-2, with TRBD1 identical over 9 bases. The CDR3 length is 15 residues. Germline CDR1 and CDR2: ENHRY and SYGVKD. J lost 8 bases, V lost 4 bases, and 8 bases had no gene match. For the CDR3, the DNA is TGTGCCATCAGTGTATCGACAGGGGGTGGTGGGGAGCTGTTTTTT. It encodes CAISVSTGGGGELFF.

V is TRBV7-9 and J is TRBJ1-4, with D unresolved. The V gene lost 6 bases and the J gene lost 4 bases, with 15 bases spanning the gap. Germline V gene sequence: CDR1 SEHNR, CDR2 FQNEAQ (reference sequence). The CDR3 has 15 amino acids. The CDR3 DNA reads TGTGCCAGCAGGGACGACAAGAAAGTTAATGAAAAACTGTTTTTT. It yields the protein CASRDDKKVNEKLFF.

Of note for this clone: Distinct nucleotide sequences in the sample also encode this CDR3. The chain is built from TRBV7-2 and TRBJ2-7, with TRBD1 identical over 8 bases. The CDR3 totals 14 residues. Per germline, CDR1 SGHTA and CDR2 FQGNSA. The trim removed 5 bases at V and 0 bases at J, leaving 3 bases unmatched. The CDR3 bases are TGTGCCAGCAGCCACGGGACAGGCTCCTACGAGCAGTACTTC. Its translation: CASSHGTGSYEQYF.

The chain combines TRBV2 with TRBJ2-1, with D perhaps matching TRBD1 or TRBD2 (5 bases each). V was shortened by 8 bases and J by 10 bases, with 18 bases between the two germline ends. Germline V gene lookup returns CDR1 SNHLY and CDR2 FYNNEI. The CDR3 length is 13 residues. The CDR3 sequence is CASVRDARGEQFF. The CDR3 nucleotides read TGTGCCAGCGTTCGGGACGCCCGCGGCGAGCAGTTCTTC.

V is TRBV5-1 and J is TRBJ2-3; 11 bases map to TRBD2. V shed 4 bases, J shed 6 bases, and the junction held 7 bases outside the gene matches. The CDR3 totals 15 residues. Germline lookup yields CDR1 SGHRS and CDR2 YFSETQ. This chain's CDR3 is CASSRIAGGPDTQYF. The DNA for the CDR3 is TGCGCCAGCAGCCGAATAGCGGGAGGGCCGGATACGCAGTATTTT.

V is TRBV7-9 and J is TRBJ1-1; 11 nucleotides match TRBD1. The CDR3 sequence is 15 residues long. Germline trimming cut 4 bases from V and 1 base from J; bases unmatched to any gene: 2. Germline V gene data show CDR1 as SEHNR and CDR2 as FQNEAQ (reference sequence). The CDR3 nucleotides read TGTGCCAGCAGCTGGGACAGGGGGGCGAACACTGAAGCTTTCTTT. It encodes CASSWDRGANTEAFF.